A single sample is the source of the 15 T cell receptor beta chains below, sequenced in a study of blood T cells in healthy people across ages. The use of a sample-barcoded 5' primer and a J-beta primer mix characterized a second PCR of about 7 to 12 cycles. TCRdb analysed the 5' RACE reads with MiXCR anew, one entry per CDR3 protein. The sample has some 1.5 million distinct CDR3 sequences, 40% to 45% seen once. Sequencing was performed on blood. Source of these receptors: a woman aged 18-30 years in good health.

The chain recombines TRBV4-1 with TRBJ2-3; D might be TRBD1 or TRBD2, each matching 5 bases. Germline lookup yields CDR1 MGHRA and CDR2 YSYEKL. This CDR3 has 14 residues. V lost 0 bases to trimming and J lost 4 bases, with 8 bases between them. The CDR3 sequence: CASSQDLGADTQYF. CDR3 sequence (DNA): TGCGCCAGCAGCCAAGATCTGGGGGCAGATACGCAGTATTTT.

In this sample, this clonotype turned up many times. The chain carries TRBV7-9 and TRBJ1-5; D remains unclear. The CDR3 has 12 residues. The V end was cut by 4 bases, the J end by 5 bases, with 6 bases between. The germline V gene has CDR1 SEHNR and CDR2 FQNEAQ (reference sequence). The CDR3 region has the DNA TGTGCCAGCAGCTCCTTGTATCAGCCCCAGCATTTT. It encodes CASSSLYQPQHF.

The CDR3 nucleotides read TGTGCCAGCTCACCGCAGGGGGCGACGGTCCACGAGCAGTACTTC. Protein sequence: CASSPQGATVHEQYF. The rearrangement joins TRBV18 to TRBJ2-1; 8 nucleotides align to TRBD1. The J call is in doubt because the DNA end fits TRBJ2-7 better. The germline gives CDR1 KGHSH, CDR2 LQKENI. CDR3 size: 15 residues.

CDR3 in DNA: TGTGCCAGCAAACCTAGACAGGGGGCAGGCTCACCCCTCCACTTT. Translating it yields CASKPRQGAGSPLHF. The rearrangement links TRBV27 to TRBJ1-6, with 10 positions matching TRBD1. Losses at the gene ends were 7 bases for V and 10 bases for J; bases not matched to a gene: 10. The CDR3 runs 15 residues. Germline lookup yields CDR1 MNHEY and CDR2 SMNVEV (reference sequence).

This clonotype was seen more than once but under ten times. CDR3 loop: CASSLESNSYEQYF. The CDR3, as DNA: TGTGCCAGCAGCTTGGAGTCTAACTCCTACGAGCAGTACTTC. This chain links TRBV5-4 with TRBJ2-7, with D unresolved. Germline assignment: CDR1 SGHNT and CDR2 YYREEE (reference sequence). The V gene lost 0 bases and the J gene lost 0 bases, with 7 bases spanning the gap. The CDR3 contains 14 residues. Supplemented by reference TRBV5-4 and TRBJ2-7, the full variable domain reads ETGVTQSPTHLIKTRGQQVTLRCSSQSGHNTVSWYQQALGQGPQFIFQYYREEENGRGNFPPRFSGLQFPNYSSELNVNALELDDSALYLCASSLESNSYEQYFGPGTRLTVT.

The gene calls are TRBV7-2 and TRBJ1-2; possible D gene TRBD1, 5 bases. This CDR3 is 14 amino acids long. CDR1 is SGHTA, CDR2 FQGNSA, per germline. Trimming removed 5 bases at V and 1 base at J, with 11 bases between. The CDR3: CASSTGTYNYGYTF. In nucleotides, the CDR3 is TGTGCCAGCAGCACCGGGACGTATAACTATGGCTACACCTTC.

V gene TRBV6-2 or TRBV6-3 combines with J gene TRBJ2-3, with 7 positions matching TRBD1. The germline V gene has CDR1 MNHEY and CDR2 SVGEGT. With 8 bases clipped from V and 1 base from J, the junction kept 6 bases outside the gene matches. The CDR3 covers 14 residues. The CDR3 DNA reads TGTGCCAGCGGGGACACAGGGGGCACAGATACGCAGTATTTT. Amino acids: CASGDTGGTDTQYF.

This clonotype showed up just a few times. The CDR3 protein is CASSLAAAPGSYNEQFF. CDR3 nucleotides: TGCGCCAGCAGCTTGGCCGCCGCCCCTGGCTCCTACAATGAGCAGTTCTTC. The V call is TRBV5-1, the J call TRBJ2-1; unclear D gene. This CDR3 has 17 residues. Trimming removed 0 bases from V and 0 bases from J, with 13 bases in between. Germline V CDR1 and CDR2: SGHRS, YFSETQ.

The chain uses TRBV3-1 and TRBJ2-1; 11 bases align to TRBD2. This CDR3 contains 16 residues. CDR1 is LGHDT, CDR2 YNNKEL, per germline (reference sequence). Unmatched junction bases numbered 9, after V lost 1 base and J lost 10 bases. CDR3: CASSQGGRLAGLEQFF. In DNA, the CDR3 is TGTGCCAGCAGCCAAGGAGGAAGACTAGCGGGGCTGGAGCAGTTCTTC.

This clonotype appeared a few times. The V and J genes are TRBV7-9 and TRBJ2-1; TRBD2 matches at 13 bases. V was clipped by 4 bases and J by 6 bases; unmatched bases: 6. Germline V gene data show CDR1 as SEHNR and CDR2 as FQNEAQ (reference sequence). This CDR3 contains 16 residues. DNA for the CDR3: TGTGCCAGCAGCTCCCACGGGACTAGCGGGATCAATGAGCAGTTCTTC. The encoded protein is CASSSHGTSGINEQFF.

V usage is TRBV15 and J usage is TRBJ2-1; D may be TRBD2 (6 bases). Trimming shortened V by 5 bases and J by 0 bases, and 14 bases separated the two germline ends. The length of the CDR3 is 16 residues. Germline V gives CDR1 LNHNV, CDR2 YYDKDF (reference sequence). CDR3 DNA: TGTGCCACCAGCTCCTACCCCGGGAGCTCCTACAATGAGCAGTTCTTC. This translates into CATSSYPGSSYNEQFF.

The chain has TRBV24-1 and TRBJ2-3, with a weak D call TRBD1 (6 bases). CDR1 and CDR2 from the germline V gene are KGHDR and SFDVKD. Deletions cut 3 bases from V and 1 base from J, with 13 bases between. CDR3 length: 16 amino acids. CDR3 in DNA: TGTGCCACCAGTGATAGTGGGGCAGGGGGCACAGATACGCAGTATTTT. It codes for CATSDSGAGGTDTQYF.

In regard to this clonotype: A much bigger clone sits one base away, suggesting this may be a read error. The chain has TRBV27 and TRBJ2-5, with D perhaps matching TRBD2 (5 bases). The CDR3 extends over 13 amino acids. Germline assignment: CDR1 MNHEY and CDR2 SMNVEV (reference sequence). V lost 5 bases, J lost 2 bases, and 9 bases lay in between. The CDR3 DNA follows: TGTGCCAGCAGTCCCCGGGAACAAGAGACCCAGTACTTC. Translated, it gives CASSPREQETQYF.

CDR3 in DNA: TGTGCCAGCAGTGAAGACAGAGGTGACAGACTAAACACTGAAGCTTTCTTT. Its translation is CASSEDRGDRLNTEAFF. The V call is TRBV6-1, the J call TRBJ1-1; a possible D gene is TRBD1 (5 bases). CDR3 length equals 17 residues. Looked up from germline, CDR1 is MNHNS and CDR2 is SASEGT. Deletions cut 1 base from V and 2 bases from J, with 17 bases between.

The rearrangement links TRBV6-5 to TRBJ1-6, with 10 bases matching TRBD1. The V gene end was trimmed by 2 bases and the J gene end by 10 bases; junction bases not matched to a gene: 5. Germline V gene sequence: CDR1 MNHEY, CDR2 SVGAGI. This CDR3 region has 15 residues. CDR3 region: CASSYGDRGDSPLHF. The CDR3 DNA follows: TGTGCCAGCAGTTACGGGGACAGGGGAGACTCACCCCTCCACTTT.